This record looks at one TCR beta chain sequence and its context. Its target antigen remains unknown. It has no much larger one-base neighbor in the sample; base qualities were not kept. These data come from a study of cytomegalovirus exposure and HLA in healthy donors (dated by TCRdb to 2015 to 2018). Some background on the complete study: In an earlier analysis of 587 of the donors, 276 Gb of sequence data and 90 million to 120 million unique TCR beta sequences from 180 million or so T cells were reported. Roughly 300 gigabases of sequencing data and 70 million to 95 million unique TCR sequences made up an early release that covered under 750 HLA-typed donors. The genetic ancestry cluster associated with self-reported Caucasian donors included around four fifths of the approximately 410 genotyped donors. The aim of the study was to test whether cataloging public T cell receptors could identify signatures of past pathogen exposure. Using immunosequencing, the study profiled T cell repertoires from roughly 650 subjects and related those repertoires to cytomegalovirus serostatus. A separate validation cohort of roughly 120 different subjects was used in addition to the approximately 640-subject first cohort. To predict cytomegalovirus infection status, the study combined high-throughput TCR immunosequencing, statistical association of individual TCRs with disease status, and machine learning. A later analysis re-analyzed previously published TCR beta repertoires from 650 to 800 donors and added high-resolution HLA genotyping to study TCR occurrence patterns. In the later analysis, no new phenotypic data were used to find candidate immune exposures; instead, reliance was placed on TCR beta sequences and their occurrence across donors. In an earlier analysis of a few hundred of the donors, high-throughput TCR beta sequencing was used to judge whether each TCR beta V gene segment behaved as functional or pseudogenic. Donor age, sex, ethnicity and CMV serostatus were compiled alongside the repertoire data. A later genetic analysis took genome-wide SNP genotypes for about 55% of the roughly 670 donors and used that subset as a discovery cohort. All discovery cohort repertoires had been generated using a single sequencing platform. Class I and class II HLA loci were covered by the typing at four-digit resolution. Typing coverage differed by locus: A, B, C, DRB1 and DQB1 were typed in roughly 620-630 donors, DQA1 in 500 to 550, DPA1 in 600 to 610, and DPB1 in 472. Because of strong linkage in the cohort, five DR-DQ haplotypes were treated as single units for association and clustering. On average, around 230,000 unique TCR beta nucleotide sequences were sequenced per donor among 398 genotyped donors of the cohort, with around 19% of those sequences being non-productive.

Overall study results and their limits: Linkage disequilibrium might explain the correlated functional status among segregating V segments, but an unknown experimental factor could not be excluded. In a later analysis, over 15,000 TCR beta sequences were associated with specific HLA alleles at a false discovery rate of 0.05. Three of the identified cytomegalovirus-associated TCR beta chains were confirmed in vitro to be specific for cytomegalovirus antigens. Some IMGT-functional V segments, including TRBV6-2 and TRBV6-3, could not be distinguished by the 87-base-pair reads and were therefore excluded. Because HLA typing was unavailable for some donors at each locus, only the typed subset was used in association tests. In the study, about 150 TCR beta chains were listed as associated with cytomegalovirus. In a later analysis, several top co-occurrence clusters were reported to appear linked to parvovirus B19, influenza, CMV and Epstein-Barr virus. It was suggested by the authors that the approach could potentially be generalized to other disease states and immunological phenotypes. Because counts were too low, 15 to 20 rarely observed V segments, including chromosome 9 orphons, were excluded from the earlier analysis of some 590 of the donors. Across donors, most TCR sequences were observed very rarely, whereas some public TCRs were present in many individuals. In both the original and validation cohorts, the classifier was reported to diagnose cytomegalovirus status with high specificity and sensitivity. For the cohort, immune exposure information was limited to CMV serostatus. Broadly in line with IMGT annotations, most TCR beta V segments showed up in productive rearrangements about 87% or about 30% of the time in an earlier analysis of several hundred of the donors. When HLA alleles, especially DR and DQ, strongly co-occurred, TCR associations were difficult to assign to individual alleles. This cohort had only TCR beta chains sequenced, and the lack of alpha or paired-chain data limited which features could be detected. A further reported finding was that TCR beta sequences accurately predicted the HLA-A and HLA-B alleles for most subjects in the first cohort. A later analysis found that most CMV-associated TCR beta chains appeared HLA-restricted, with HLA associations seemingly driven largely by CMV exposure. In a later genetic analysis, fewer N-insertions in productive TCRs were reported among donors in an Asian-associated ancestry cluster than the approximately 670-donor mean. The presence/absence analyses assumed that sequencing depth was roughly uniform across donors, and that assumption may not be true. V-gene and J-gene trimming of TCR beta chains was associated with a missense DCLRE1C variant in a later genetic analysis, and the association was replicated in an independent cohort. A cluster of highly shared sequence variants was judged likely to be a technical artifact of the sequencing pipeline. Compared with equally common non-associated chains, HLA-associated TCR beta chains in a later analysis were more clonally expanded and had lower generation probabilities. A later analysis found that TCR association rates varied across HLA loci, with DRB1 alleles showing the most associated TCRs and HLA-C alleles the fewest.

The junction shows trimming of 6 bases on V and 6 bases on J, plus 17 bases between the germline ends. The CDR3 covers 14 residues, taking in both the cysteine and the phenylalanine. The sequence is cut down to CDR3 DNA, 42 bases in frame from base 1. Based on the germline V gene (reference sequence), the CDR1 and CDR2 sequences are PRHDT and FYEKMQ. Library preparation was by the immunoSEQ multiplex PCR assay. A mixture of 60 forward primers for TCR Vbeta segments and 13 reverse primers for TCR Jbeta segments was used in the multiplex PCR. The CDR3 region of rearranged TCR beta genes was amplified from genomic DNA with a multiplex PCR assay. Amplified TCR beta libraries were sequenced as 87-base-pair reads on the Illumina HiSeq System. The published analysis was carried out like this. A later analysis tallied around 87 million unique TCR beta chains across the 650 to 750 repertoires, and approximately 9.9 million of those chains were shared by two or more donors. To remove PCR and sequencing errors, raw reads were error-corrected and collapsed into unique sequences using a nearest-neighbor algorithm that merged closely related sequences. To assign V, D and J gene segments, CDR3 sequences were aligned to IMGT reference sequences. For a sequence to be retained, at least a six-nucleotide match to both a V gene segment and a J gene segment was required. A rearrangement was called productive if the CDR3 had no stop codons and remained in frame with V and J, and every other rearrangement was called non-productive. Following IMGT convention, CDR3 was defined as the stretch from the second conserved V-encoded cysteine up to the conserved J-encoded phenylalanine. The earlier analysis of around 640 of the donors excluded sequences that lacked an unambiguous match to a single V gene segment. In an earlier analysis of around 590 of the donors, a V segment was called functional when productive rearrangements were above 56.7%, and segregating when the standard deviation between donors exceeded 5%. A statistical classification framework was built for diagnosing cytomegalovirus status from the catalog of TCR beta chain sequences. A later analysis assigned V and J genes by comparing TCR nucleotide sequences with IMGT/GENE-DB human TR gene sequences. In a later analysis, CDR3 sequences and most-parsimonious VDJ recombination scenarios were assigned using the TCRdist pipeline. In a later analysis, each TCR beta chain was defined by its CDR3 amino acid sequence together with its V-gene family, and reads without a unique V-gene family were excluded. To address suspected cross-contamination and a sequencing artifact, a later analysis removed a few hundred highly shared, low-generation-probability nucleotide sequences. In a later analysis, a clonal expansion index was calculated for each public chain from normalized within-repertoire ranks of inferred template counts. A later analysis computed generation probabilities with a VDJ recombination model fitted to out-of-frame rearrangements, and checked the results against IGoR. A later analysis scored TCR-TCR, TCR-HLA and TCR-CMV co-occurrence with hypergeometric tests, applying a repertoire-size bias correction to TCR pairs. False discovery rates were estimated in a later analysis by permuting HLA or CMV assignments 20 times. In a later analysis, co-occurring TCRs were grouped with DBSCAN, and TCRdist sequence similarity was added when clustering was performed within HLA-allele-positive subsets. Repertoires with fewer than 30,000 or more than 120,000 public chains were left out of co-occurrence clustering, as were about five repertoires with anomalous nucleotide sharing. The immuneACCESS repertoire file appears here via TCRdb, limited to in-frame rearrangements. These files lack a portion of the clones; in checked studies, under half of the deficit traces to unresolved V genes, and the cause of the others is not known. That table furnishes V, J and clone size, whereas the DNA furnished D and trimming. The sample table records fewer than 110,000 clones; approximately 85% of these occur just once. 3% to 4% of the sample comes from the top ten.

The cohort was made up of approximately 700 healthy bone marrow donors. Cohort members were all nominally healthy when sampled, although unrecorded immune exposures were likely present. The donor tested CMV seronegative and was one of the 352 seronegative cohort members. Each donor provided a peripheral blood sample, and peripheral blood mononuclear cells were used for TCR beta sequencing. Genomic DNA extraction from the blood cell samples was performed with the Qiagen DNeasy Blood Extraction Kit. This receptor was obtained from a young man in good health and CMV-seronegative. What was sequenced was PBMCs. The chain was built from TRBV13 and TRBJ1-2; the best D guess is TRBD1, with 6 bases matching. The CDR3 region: CASRSHWGQHGYTF. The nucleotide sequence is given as TGTGCCAGCAGATCCCACTGGGGACAACATGGCTACACCTTC.